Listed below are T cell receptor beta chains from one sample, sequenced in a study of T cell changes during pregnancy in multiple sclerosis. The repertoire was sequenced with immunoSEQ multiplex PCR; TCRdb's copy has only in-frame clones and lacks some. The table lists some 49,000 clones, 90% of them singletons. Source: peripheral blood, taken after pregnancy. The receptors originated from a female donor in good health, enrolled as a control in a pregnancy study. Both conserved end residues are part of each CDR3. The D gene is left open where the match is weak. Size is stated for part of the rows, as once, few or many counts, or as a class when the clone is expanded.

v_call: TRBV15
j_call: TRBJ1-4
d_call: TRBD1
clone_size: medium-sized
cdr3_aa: CATSRDGAGQGGEKLFF
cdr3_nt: TGTGCCACCAGCAGAGATGGGGCTGGACAGGGTGGGGAAAAACTGTTTTTT

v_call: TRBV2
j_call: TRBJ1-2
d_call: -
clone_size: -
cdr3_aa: CASRLNSLRGYTF
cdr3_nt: TGTGCCAGCAGGTTGAACAGTCTTCGAGGCTACACCTTC

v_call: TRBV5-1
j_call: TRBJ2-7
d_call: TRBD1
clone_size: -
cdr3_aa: CASRGAGGHEQYF
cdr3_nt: TGCGCCAGCAGGGGGGCAGGGGGCCACGAGCAGTACTTC

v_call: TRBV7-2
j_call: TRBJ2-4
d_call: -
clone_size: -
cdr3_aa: CASSLRAAGAKNIQYF
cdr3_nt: TGTGCCAGCAGCTTACGGGCCGCGGGGGCCAAAAACATTCAGTACTTC

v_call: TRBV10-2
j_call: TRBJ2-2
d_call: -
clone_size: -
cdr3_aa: CASSVVSGPNTGELFF
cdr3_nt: TGCGCCAGCAGTGTAGTGAGCGGGCCGAACACCGGGGAGCTGTTTTTT

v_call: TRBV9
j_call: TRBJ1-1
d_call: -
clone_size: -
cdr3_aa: CASSPFGVAGEAFF
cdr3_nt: TGTGCCAGCAGCCCCTTTGGAGTGGCGGGGGAAGCTTTCTTT

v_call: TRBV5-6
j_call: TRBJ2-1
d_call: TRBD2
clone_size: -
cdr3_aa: CASRGGGASNEQFF
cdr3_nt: TGTGCCAGCAGGGGCGGGGGGGCCAGCAATGAGCAGTTCTTC

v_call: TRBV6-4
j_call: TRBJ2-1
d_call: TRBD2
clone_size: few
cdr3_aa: CASSDSNGGSNEQFF
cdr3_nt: TGTGCCAGCAGTGACTCGAACGGGGGGTCCAATGAGCAGTTCTTC

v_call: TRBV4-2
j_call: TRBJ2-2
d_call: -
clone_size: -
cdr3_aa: CASSPRVITGELFF
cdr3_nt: TGTGCCAGCAGCCCGAGGGTAATCACCGGGGAGCTGTTTTTT

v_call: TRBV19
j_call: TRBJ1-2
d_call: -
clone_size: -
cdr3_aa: CASSIPGDGGYTF
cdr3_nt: TGTGCCAGTAGTATCCCCGGGGATGGCGGCTACACCTTC

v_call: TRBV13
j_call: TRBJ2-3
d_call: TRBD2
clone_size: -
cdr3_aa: CASSLASTSGVTDTQYF
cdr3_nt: TGTGCCAGCAGCTTGGCCTCCACTAGCGGGGTCACAGATACGCAGTATTTT

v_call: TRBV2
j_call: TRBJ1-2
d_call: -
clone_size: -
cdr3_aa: CASSHTGTHTF
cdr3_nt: TGTGCCAGCAGCCATACAGGGACCCACACCTTC

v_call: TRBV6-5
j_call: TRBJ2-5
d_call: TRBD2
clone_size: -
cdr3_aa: CASRTSGEETQYF
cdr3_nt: TGTGCCAGCAGGACTAGCGGGGAAGAGACCCAGTACTTC

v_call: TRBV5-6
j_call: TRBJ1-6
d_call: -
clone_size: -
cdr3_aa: CASSLTEYNSPLHF
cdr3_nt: TGTGCCAGCAGCTTGACAGAGTATAATTCACCCCTCCACTTT

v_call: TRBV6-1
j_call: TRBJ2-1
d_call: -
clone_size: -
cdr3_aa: CASSEVSGTYNEQFF
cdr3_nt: TGTGCCAGCAGTGAGGTTTCCGGTACCTACAATGAGCAGTTCTTC

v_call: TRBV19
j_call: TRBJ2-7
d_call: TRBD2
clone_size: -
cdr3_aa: CASRSGGSYEQYF
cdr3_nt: TGTGCCAGCCGTAGCGGGGGCTCCTACGAGCAGTACTTC

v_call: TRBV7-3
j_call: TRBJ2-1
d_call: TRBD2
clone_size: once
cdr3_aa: CASSRAGGPPLYNEQFF
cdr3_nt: TGTGCCAGCAGCCGGGCGGGAGGGCCTCCCTTATACAATGAGCAGTTCTTC

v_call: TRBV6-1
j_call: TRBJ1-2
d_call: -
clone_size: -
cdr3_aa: CAGQTGYYGYTF
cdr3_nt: TGTGCCGGACAGACAGGTTACTATGGCTACACCTTC

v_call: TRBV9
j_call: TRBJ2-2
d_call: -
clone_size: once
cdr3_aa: CASSPTGRVDTGELFF
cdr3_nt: TGTGCCAGCAGCCCAACGGGCAGGGTTGACACCGGGGAGCTGTTTTTT

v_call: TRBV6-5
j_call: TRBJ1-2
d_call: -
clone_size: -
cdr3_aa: CASSRRAGVAGYTF
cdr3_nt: TGTGCCAGCAGTCGCCGGGCGGGGGTCGCGGGCTACACCTTC

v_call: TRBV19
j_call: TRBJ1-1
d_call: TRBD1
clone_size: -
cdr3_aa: CASRKAGDSLNTEAFF
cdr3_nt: TGTGCCAGCAGAAAGGCCGGGGACAGTCTGAACACTGAAGCTTTCTTT

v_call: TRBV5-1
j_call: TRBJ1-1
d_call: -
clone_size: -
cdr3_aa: CASSLWGQGSEAFF
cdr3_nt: TGCGCCAGCAGCCTTTGGGGGCAGGGTTCTGAAGCTTTCTTT

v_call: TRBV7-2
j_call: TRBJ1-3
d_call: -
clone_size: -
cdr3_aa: CASTQGGGFIGNTIYF
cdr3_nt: TGTGCCAGCACCCAAGGGGGGGGCTTCATTGGAAACACCATATATTTT

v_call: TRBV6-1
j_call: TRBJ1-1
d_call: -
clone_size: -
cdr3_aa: CASSNAAGIAEAFF
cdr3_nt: TGTGCCTCCTCCAACGCGGCAGGGATCGCCGAAGCTTTCTTT

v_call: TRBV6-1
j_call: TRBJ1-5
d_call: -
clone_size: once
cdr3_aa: CASRQGGNQPQHF
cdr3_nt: TGTGCCAGCAGACAGGGAGGCAATCAGCCCCAGCATTTT

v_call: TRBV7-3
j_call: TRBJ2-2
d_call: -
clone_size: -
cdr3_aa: CASSSGVPGELFF
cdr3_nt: TGTGCCAGCAGCTCAGGGGTTCCCGGGGAGCTGTTTTTT

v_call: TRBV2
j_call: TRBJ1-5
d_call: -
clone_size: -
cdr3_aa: CASTTRGGSDQPQHF
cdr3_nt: TGTGCCAGCACCACCAGGGGAGGGTCGGATCAGCCCCAGCATTTT

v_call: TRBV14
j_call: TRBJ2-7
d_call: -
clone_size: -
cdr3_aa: CASSQDMRSYEQYF
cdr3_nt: TGTGCCAGCAGCCAAGATATGAGGAGCTACGAGCAGTACTTC

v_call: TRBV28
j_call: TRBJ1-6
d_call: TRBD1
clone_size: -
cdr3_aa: CASSPTGPGTGALNSPLHF
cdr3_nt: TGTGCCAGCAGTCCTACCGGGCCGGGGACAGGGGCCCTAAATTCACCCCTCCACTTT

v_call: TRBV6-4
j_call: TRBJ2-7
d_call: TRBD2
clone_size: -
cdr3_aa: CASSPLAGGPYEQYF
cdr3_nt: TGTGCCAGCAGTCCCCTAGCGGGAGGGCCGTACGAGCAGTACTTC

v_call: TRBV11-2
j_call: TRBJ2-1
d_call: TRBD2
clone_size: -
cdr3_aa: CASSLQLAGGNEQFF
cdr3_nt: TGTGCCAGCAGCTTACAACTAGCGGGAGGCAATGAGCAGTTCTTC

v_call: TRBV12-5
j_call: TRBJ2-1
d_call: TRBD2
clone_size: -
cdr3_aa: CASGLVLAGEQFF
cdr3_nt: TGTGCTAGTGGTTTGGTACTAGCGGGTGAGCAGTTCTTC

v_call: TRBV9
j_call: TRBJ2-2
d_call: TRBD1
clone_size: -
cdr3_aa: CASSSRTGTTGELFF
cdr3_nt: TGTGCCAGCAGCTCTCGGACAGGCACAACGGGGGAGCTGTTTTTT

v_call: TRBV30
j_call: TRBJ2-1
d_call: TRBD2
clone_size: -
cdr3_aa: CAWSFSRTSSYNEQFF
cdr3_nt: TGTGCCTGGAGTTTCTCTCGGACTAGCTCCTACAATGAGCAGTTCTTC

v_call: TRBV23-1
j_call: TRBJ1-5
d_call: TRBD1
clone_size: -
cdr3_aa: CASSHRYRGLGQPQHF
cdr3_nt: TGCGCCAGCAGTCACCGCTACAGGGGGCTCGGTCAGCCCCAGCATTTT

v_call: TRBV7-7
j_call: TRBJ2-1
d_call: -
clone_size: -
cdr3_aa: CASSPTQGHEQFF
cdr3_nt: TGTGCCAGCAGCCCCACACAGGGTCATGAGCAGTTCTTC

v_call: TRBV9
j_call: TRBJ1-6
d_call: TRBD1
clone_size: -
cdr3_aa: CASSEGQGASSYNSPLHF
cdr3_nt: TGTGCCAGCAGCGAGGGACAGGGGGCGAGCTCCTATAATTCACCCCTCCACTTT

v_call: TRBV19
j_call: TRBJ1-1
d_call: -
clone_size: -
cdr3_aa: CASSSPLGGGTEAFF
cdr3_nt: TGTGCCAGTAGTAGCCCTCTCGGAGGTGGCACTGAAGCTTTCTTT

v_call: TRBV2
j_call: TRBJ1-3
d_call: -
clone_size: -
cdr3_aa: CASRTGGGNTIYF
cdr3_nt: TGTGCCAGCAGGACAGGCGGAGGAAACACCATATATTTT

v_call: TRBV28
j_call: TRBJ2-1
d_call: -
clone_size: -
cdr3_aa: CASSLIQGGYNEQFF
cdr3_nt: TGTGCCAGCAGTTTGATACAGGGCGGCTACAATGAGCAGTTCTTC

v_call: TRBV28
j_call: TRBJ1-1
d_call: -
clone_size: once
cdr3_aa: CASSFEGGGTEAFF
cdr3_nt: TGTGCCAGCAGTTTTGAGGGGGGAGGGACTGAAGCTTTCTTT

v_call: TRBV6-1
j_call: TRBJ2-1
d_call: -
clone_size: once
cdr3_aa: CASSDLGGGDSYNEQFF
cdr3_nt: TGTGCCAGCAGTGACCTCGGCGGGGGCGACTCCTACAATGAGCAGTTCTTC

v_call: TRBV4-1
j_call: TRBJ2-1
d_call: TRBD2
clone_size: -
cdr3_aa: CASSPRLAGEDEQFF
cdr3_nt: TGCGCCAGCAGCCCTAGACTAGCGGGAGAGGATGAGCAGTTCTTC

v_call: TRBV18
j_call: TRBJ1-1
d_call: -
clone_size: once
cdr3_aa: CASSITQNTEAFF
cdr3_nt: TGTGCCAGCTCAATCACTCAGAACACTGAAGCTTTCTTT

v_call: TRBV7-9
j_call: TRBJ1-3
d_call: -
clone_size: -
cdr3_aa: CASSKGTAGNTIYF
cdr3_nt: TGTGCCAGCAGCAAAGGGACTGCCGGAAACACCATATATTTT

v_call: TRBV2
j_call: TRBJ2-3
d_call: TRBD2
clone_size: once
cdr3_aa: CASMERGARADTQYF
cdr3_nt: TGTGCCAGCATGGAGCGGGGGGCCCGGGCGGATACGCAGTATTTT

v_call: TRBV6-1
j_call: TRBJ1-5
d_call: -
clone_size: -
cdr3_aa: CASKRGAGPQPQHF
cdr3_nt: TGTGCCAGCAAACGGGGGGCAGGTCCTCAGCCCCAGCATTTT

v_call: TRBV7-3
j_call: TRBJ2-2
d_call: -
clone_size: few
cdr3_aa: CASSPEGVTGELFF
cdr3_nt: TGTGCCAGCAGCCCAGAGGGGGTTACCGGGGAGCTGTTTTTT

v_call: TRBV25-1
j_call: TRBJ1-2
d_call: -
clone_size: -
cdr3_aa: CASSGENTNYGYTF
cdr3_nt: TGTGCCAGCAGTGGGGAGAACACTAACTATGGCTACACCTTC

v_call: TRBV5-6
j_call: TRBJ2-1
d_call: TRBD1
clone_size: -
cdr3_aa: CASSPRQGTYNEQFF
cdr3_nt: TGTGCCAGCAGCCCGCGACAGGGTACCTACAATGAGCAGTTCTTC

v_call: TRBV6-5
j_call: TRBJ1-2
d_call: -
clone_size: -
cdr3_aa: CASSYGGTQPNYGYTF
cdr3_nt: TGTGCCAGCAGTTACGGCGGGACCCAGCCAAACTATGGCTACACCTTC

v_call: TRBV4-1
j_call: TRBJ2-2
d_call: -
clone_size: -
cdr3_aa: CASSQSRVNTGELFF
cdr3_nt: TGCGCCAGCAGCCAGAGCCGGGTCAACACCGGGGAGCTGTTTTTT

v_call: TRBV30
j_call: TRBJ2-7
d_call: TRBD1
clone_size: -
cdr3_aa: CAWSASDRTGGFWVPSYEQYF
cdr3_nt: TGTGCCTGGAGTGCCTCGGATCGGACAGGGGGCTTTTGGGTCCCTTCCTACGAGCAGTACTTC

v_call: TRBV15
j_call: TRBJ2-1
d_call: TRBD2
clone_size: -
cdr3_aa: CATSIRGGDEQFF
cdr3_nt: TGTGCCACCAGCATCCGGGGGGGCGATGAGCAGTTCTTC